The 30 T cell receptor beta chains listed next were all sequenced from one sample in a study of T-cell memory formation after mild COVID-19. TCRdb called the 5' RACE reads again in MiXCR, with one record for every CDR3 protein. The sample lists about 470,000 distinct CDR3 sequences; around a quarter were seen once. Sequencing was done on a sample of PBMCs or a T cell subset sorted from them (not recorded which). Receptors originate from an adult woman who had mild COVID-19 (a few samples of this study predate the infection). Cell type and time point are not known.

As for this clonotype: One end of the junction fails to match germline, which may point to a read error. This chain joins TRBV7-2 and TRBJ2-6; 9 bases are a match to TRBD1. CDR1 is SGHTA and CDR2 is FQGNSA in the germline V gene. The CDR3 totals 17 residues. The CDR3, as DNA: TGTCCCAGCAGCTTAGGCGGGACAGGGACTGGGGCCAACGTCCTGACTTTC. It specifies CPSSLGGTGTGANVLTF.

The chain links TRBV27 to TRBJ1-4; 8 bases fit TRBD1. The junction had 12 bases not matched to a gene; V was cut back by 8 bases and J by 7 bases. The germline V gene has CDR1 MNHEY and CDR2 SMNVEV (reference sequence). The CDR3 consists of 15 residues. In nucleotides, the CDR3 is TGTGCCAGCGGAACCTCCGGGACAGGAGGTGAAAAACTGTTTTTT. Translation: CASGTSGTGGEKLFF.

The genes are TRBV18 and TRBJ2-2; TRBD2 agrees at 11 bases. V lost 5 bases to trimming and J lost 3 bases; unmatched junction nucleotides: 5. This CDR3 is built from 16 residues. CDR1 KGHSH and CDR2 LQKENI come from the germline V gene. In DNA, the CDR3 is TGTGCCAGCTCATCGGGACTAGCGGCAGACACCGGGGAGCTGTTTTTT. Amino acids: CASSSGLAADTGELFF.

This clonotype appeared a few times. The CDR3 spells CASTGKGVGTEAFF. The DNA of the CDR3 is TGTGCCAGCACCGGAAAGGGGGTGGGCACTGAAGCTTTCTTT. The chain joins TRBV2 to TRBJ1-1; a weak D match, TRBD1 (6 bases). The CDR3 runs to 14 residues. From germline, CDR1 is SNHLY and CDR2 FYNNEI. The V end lost 7 bases, the J end lost 4 bases, and 16 bases lay between the germline ends.

This clonotype was seen only a few times. V usage is TRBV5-1 and J usage is TRBJ1-4; TRBD1 agrees at 7 bases. J was trimmed by 3 bases and V by 4 bases; bases with no gene match: 3. The CDR3 totals 14 residues. CDR1 is SGHRS, CDR2 YFSETQ, per germline. CDR3 DNA: TGCGCCAGCAGCCAGGGGGATTCTAATGAAAAACTGTTTTTT. Protein: CASSQGDSNEKLFF. Full variable domain (remainder filled in from reference TRBV5-1 and TRBJ1-4): KAGVTQTPRYLIKTRGQQVTLSCSPISGHRSVSWYQQTPGQGLQFLFEYFSETQRNKGNFPGRFSGRQFSNSRSEMNVSTLELGDSALYLCASSQGDSNEKLFFGSGTQLSVL.

This clonotype was detected a few times. The chain carries TRBV7-9 and TRBJ2-3; D tentatively reads TRBD1 or TRBD2 (5 bases each). Trimming took off 8 bases at V and 5 bases at J, with 14 bases between the two ends. CDR1 is SEHNR and CDR2 is FQNEAQ in the germline V gene (reference sequence). CDR3 length equals 13 residues. The DNA of the CDR3 is TGTGCCAGCCCATCTCCGGGGCAAGATACGCAGTATTTT. Translating gives CASPSPGQDTQYF.

V and J are TRBV28 and TRBJ2-2, with TRBD1 matching over 7 bases. CDR3 length: 15 amino acids. J was trimmed by 4 bases and V by 2 bases; bases with no gene match: 4. CDR1 MDHEN and CDR2 SYDVKM come from the germline V gene. This chain's CDR3 is CASSLVRGFTGELFF. The CDR3 DNA follows: TGTGCCAGCAGTTTAGTCAGGGGGTTCACCGGGGAGCTGTTTTTT.

This chain joins TRBV6-5 and TRBJ2-3; TRBD2 agrees at 10 bases. The V gene end was trimmed by 7 bases and the J gene end by 4 bases; junction bases not matched to a gene: 5. The germline gives CDR1 MNHEY, CDR2 SVGAGI. The CDR3 length is 14 residues. CDR3 nucleotide sequence: TGTGCCAGCACCGAGAGCGGGGGGGCAGATACGCAGTATTTT. Its translation: CASTESGGADTQYF.

This sequence joins TRBV19 and TRBJ2-7; 7 bases are a match to TRBD2. V lost 5 bases, J lost 0 bases, and 19 bases stayed unmatched. This CDR3 region has 19 residues. Per the germline V gene, CDR1 is LNHDA and CDR2 is SQIVND (reference sequence). The CDR3 protein is CASSPIPGGRPGSSYEQYF. The CDR3 bases are TGTGCCAGTAGTCCCATTCCGGGGGGTCGGCCAGGAAGCTCCTACGAGCAGTACTTC.

The table lists this clonotype with a few counts. The chain combines TRBV5-1 with TRBJ1-1; D remains unclear. CDR1 and CDR2 (germline): SGHRS, YFSETQ. The CDR3 has 12 residues. V shed 0 bases and J shed 5 bases, with 5 bases lying between them. The CDR3 here is CASSLDKTEAFF. The CDR3 DNA sequence: TGCGCCAGCAGCTTGGATAAAACTGAAGCTTTCTTT. The full variable domain, with the rest looked up from reference TRBV5-1 and TRBJ1-1, is KAGVTQTPRYLIKTRGQQVTLSCSPISGHRSVSWYQQTPGQGLQFLFEYFSETQRNKGNFPGRFSGRQFSNSRSEMNVSTLELGDSALYLCASSLDKTEAFFGQGTRLTVV.

The V and J genes are TRBV19 and TRBJ1-1; D call uncertain. Trimming removed 3 bases at V and 9 bases at J, with 17 bases between. Germline V gene data show CDR1 as LNHDA and CDR2 as SQIVND (reference sequence). The length of the CDR3 is 14 residues. In nucleotides, the CDR3 is TGTGCCAGTAGTATGCCACGGGATGGACCTCAAGCTTTCTTT. Translated: CASSMPRDGPQAFF.

This chain links TRBV9 with TRBJ1-1; D is perhaps TRBD1 (6 bases). Germline V gene sequence: CDR1 SGDLS, CDR2 YYNGEE. This CDR3 has 13 amino acids. Trimming took 3 bases from V and 4 from J, leaving 10 bases between them. The CDR3 region has the DNA TGTGCCAGCAGCGCTCAGGGGTTCACTGAAGCTTTCTTT. As protein: CASSAQGFTEAFF.

The chain uses TRBV25-1 and TRBJ1-1; weak D call: TRBD1 (6 bases). Trimming removed 3 bases at V and 4 bases at J, with 18 bases between. Germline V gene data show CDR1 as MGHDK and CDR2 as SYGVNS. The CDR3 contains 16 residues. CDR3 protein: CASSDKSRQGITEAFF. The DNA for the CDR3 is TGTGCCAGCAGTGATAAGTCGCGGCAGGGGATCACTGAAGCTTTCTTT. The full variable domain, its missing parts supplied by reference TRBV25-1 and TRBJ1-1, is EADIYQTPRYLVIGTGKKITLECSQTMGHDKMYWYQQDPGMELHLIHYSYGVNSTEKGDLSSESTVSRIRTEHFPLTLESARPSHTSQYLCASSDKSRQGITEAFFGQGTRLTVV.

The V gene is TRBV5-6, the J gene TRBJ1-1; 7 bases fit TRBD1. This CDR3 has 15 amino acids. The V gene end was trimmed by 2 bases and the J gene end by 1 base; junction bases not matched to a gene: 5. Germline CDR1 SGHDT, CDR2 YYEEEE. DNA of the CDR3: TGTGCCAGCAGCTTAACCGACAGGGAGAACACTGAAGCTTTCTTT. Its protein product is CASSLTDRENTEAFF.

This clonotype was detected many times. V usage is TRBV7-9 and J usage is TRBJ2-3, with TRBD2 as a possible D gene (6 bases). The length of the CDR3 is 18 residues. Trimming removed 5 bases at V and 4 bases at J, with 25 bases between. Per germline, CDR1 SEHNR and CDR2 FQNEAQ (reference sequence). This CDR3 reads CASSPMRKNSGIADTQYF. For the CDR3, the DNA is TGTGCCAGCAGCCCCATGAGAAAAAATAGCGGAATAGCAGATACGCAGTATTTT.

This clonotype was picked up a small number of times. This CDR3 reads CASLSPDSPSNQPQHF. The CDR3 DNA follows: TGCGCCAGTCTTTCCCCCGACAGCCCAAGCAATCAGCCCCAGCATTTT. V usage is TRBV23-1 and J usage is TRBJ1-5; D might be TRBD1 (5 bases). TRBV23-1 is an ORF for which the function is uncertain. The ends were cut back, 9 bases at V and 1 base at J, with 19 bases in the middle. CDR3 length: 16 amino acids.

CDR3 sequence: CASAEASDYEQYF. As DNA, the CDR3 is TGTGCCAGTGCGGAGGCTAGTGACTACGAGCAGTACTTC. This chain joins TRBV19 and TRBJ2-7; maybe TRBD2 (5 bases). The CDR3 is 13 amino acids. Trimming stripped 8 bases from V and 3 bases from J, with 14 bases between. CDR1 is LNHDA and CDR2 is SQIVND in the germline V gene (reference sequence).

This chain joins TRBV11-2 and TRBJ2-3, with 8 bases aligning to TRBD2. The CDR3 contains 16 residues. Germline V gives CDR1 SGHAT, CDR2 FQNNGV. Unmatched junction bases numbered 12, after V lost 5 bases and J lost 5 bases. Written as DNA, the CDR3 is TGTGCCAGCAGCCTCAATTCGGCTAGCGGGCGAGATACGCAGTATTTT. Protein sequence: CASSLNSASGRDTQYF.

The chain uses TRBV6-2 or TRBV6-3 and TRBJ2-2, with D perhaps TRBD2 (5 bases). This CDR3 is 15 amino acids long. V lost 6 bases to trimming and J lost 2 bases, with 13 bases between them. CDR1 is MNHEY, CDR2 SVGEGT, per germline. The CDR3 DNA is TGTGCCAGCAGGAGGGCAGCGGCCAACACCGGGGAGCTGTTTTTT. This gives the protein CASRRAAANTGELFF.

The chain joins TRBV30 to TRBJ1-2, with no clear D. Germline V CDR1 and CDR2: GTSNPN, SVGIG (reference sequence). The CDR3 is 12 residues long. Trimming pared 5 bases from V and 3 bases from J, leaving 10 bases between. Here the CDR3 DNA reads TGTGCCTGGGACGCGGTACACTATGGCTACACCTTC. The encoded protein is CAWDAVHYGYTF.

The count of this clonotype is one. This chain joins TRBV3-1 and TRBJ1-2; 8 bases are shared with TRBD1. This CDR3 is 16 amino acids long. The germline gives CDR1 LGHDT, CDR2 YNNKEL (reference sequence). The trim removed 0 bases at V and 3 bases at J, leaving 6 bases unmatched. CDR3 protein: CASSQEWAGGDYGYTF. In DNA form, the CDR3 reads TGTGCCAGCAGCCAAGAGTGGGCAGGGGGCGACTATGGCTACACCTTC.

The chain carries TRBV11-3 and TRBJ1-1, with TRBD1 as a possible D gene (5 bases). V lost 2 bases, J lost 4 bases, and 17 bases lay in between. The length of the CDR3 is 16 residues. Germline V gene data show CDR1 as SGHNT and CDR2 as YENEEA. CDR3 amino acids: CASSLLVPGGTTEAFF. The CDR3 DNA reads TGTGCCAGCAGCTTATTGGTCCCCGGTGGGACCACTGAAGCTTTCTTT.

The chain is built from TRBV7-3 and TRBJ2-3; 9 nucleotides align to TRBD1. Germline CDR1 reads SGHTA; CDR2 reads FQGTGA. After removal of 6 bases from V and 4 bases from J, the junction contained 8 bases not matched to a gene. The CDR3 extends over 15 amino acids. The CDR3 bases are TGTGCCAGCAGTATCCCGGGACAGGGTCCAGATACGCAGTATTTT. This translates into CASSIPGQGPDTQYF.

The genes are TRBV27 and TRBJ2-1; 12 bases are shared with TRBD2. Losses at the gene ends were 6 bases for V and 7 bases for J; bases not matched to a gene: 4. Germline CDR1 is MNHEY and CDR2 is SMNVEV (reference sequence). This CDR3 has 14 amino acids. CDR3 residues: CASRRLAGENEQFF. The CDR3 bases are TGTGCCAGCAGGAGACTAGCGGGGGAAAATGAGCAGTTCTTC.

This chain uses TRBV19 with TRBJ2-5; 9 bases agree with TRBD2. Germline V gene lookup returns CDR1 LNHDA and CDR2 SQIVND (reference sequence). The CDR3 spans 19 residues. J was trimmed by 5 bases and V by 6 bases; bases with no gene match: 22. The CDR3 is CASSPYGPLLLSGSETQYF. The DNA of the CDR3 is TGTGCCAGTAGCCCCTATGGGCCACTTCTCCTTAGCGGGAGTGAGACCCAGTACTTC. Together with reference TRBV19 and TRBJ2-5, the CDR3 gives the full variable domain: DGGITQSPKYLFRKEGQNVTLSCEQNLNHDAMYWYRQDPGQGLRLIYYSQIVNDFQKGDIAEGYSVSREKKESFPLTVTSAQKNPTAFYLCASSPYGPLLLSGSETQYFGPGTRLLVL.

This clonotype has at least ten counts. The rearrangement joins TRBV19 to TRBJ1-1; 8 nucleotides agree with TRBD1. V lost 2 bases to trimming and J lost 8 bases; unmatched junction nucleotides: 4. Germline assignment: CDR1 LNHDA and CDR2 SQIVND (reference sequence). The CDR3 extends over 13 amino acids. For the CDR3, the DNA is TGTGCCAGTAGTATACAGGGGGCCTTCGAAGCTTTCTTT. Translating gives CASSIQGAFEAFF.

The chain links TRBV5-1 to TRBJ1-2, with D perhaps TRBD1 (5 bases). V was clipped by 0 bases and J by 7 bases, with 10 bases between them. Germline assignment: CDR1 SGHRS and CDR2 YFSETQ. The CDR3 length is 13 residues. The CDR3 DNA reads TGCGCCAGCAGCTTGGATCCGGGGCTTGGCTACACCTTC. Translating gives CASSLDPGLGYTF.

The sample holds a few counts of this clonotype. This chain links TRBV29-1 with TRBJ1-5; 7 bases are a match to TRBD1. The germline gives CDR1 SQVTM, CDR2 ANQGSEA. The length of the CDR3 is 16 residues. The CDR3 coding sequence is TGCAGTCCCCCGGGACAGACGGAATATAGCAATCAGCCCCAGCATTTT. Residues: CSPPGQTEYSNQPQHF.

The rearrangement joins TRBV4-1 to TRBJ2-3; 8 positions agree with TRBD2. Germline loops: CDR1 MGHRA, CDR2 YSYEKL. The CDR3 loop spans 14 amino acids. Unmatched junction bases numbered 6, after V lost 5 bases and J lost 5 bases. The CDR3 spells CASSRAGVVDTQYF. The DNA for the CDR3 is TGCGCCAGCAGCAGAGCGGGGGTGGTAGATACGCAGTATTTT.

The genes are TRBV6-5 and TRBJ2-1; 8 positions match TRBD1. This CDR3 is built from 13 residues. CDR1 and CDR2 from the germline V gene are MNHEY and SVGAGI. V lost 6 bases, J lost 8 bases, and 6 bases stayed unmatched. CDR3 in amino acids: CASRLLDRDEQFF. In nucleotides, the CDR3 is TGTGCCAGCAGACTCTTGGACAGGGATGAGCAGTTCTTC.